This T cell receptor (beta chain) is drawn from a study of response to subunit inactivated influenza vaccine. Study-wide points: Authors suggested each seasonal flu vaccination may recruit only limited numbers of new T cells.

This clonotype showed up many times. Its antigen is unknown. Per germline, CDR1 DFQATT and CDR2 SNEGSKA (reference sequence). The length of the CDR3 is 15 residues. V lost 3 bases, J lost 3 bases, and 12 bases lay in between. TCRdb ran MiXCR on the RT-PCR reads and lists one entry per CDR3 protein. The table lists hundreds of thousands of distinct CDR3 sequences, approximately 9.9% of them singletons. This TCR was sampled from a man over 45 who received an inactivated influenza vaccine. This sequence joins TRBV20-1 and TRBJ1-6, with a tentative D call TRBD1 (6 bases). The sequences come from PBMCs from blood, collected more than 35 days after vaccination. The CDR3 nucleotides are TGCAGTGCTAGGCGGACAGTTTTCTATAATTCACCCCTCCACTTT. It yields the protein CSARRTVFYNSPLHF.